Shown below are 8 T cell receptor beta chains from a single sample sequenced in a study of cytotoxic CD8 clonotypes in ibrutinib-treated CLL. Sequencing was performed with immunoSEQ multiplex PCR; in TCRdb, only in-frame clones are kept and a portion is missing. Among 50,000 or so clones, approximately 87% were seen once, and the ten largest hold around 20%. The material was PBMCs, obtained after 24 months of ibrutinib treatment. The receptor source for this set is a human donor with chronic lymphocytic leukemia.

The CDR3 DNA is TGTGCCAGCAGTCTCGACAGGGGCGACTATGGCTACACCTTC. Translated: CASSLDRGDYGYTF. The V and J genes are TRBV28 and TRBJ1-2; 8 nucleotides match TRBD1. The CDR3 sequence is 14 residues long. V lost 5 bases, J lost 3 bases, and 5 bases stayed unmatched. Germline CDR1 and CDR2: MDHEN and SYDVKM.

V and J are TRBV6-6 and TRBJ1-1; no definite D call. This CDR3 has 13 amino acids. The V and J ends lost 3 bases and 4 bases respectively, with 9 bases between them. Germline assignment: CDR1 MNHNY and CDR2 SVGAGI (reference sequence). The CDR3 nucleotides read TGTGCCAGCAGTTATACCGAGGGCACTGAAGCTTTCTTT. Translated, it gives CASSYTEGTEAFF.

The chain employs TRBV7-2 and TRBJ1-2, with 7 bases that match TRBD1. The junction had 4 bases not matched to a gene; V was cut back by 1 base and J by 5 bases. CDR3 length: 14 residues. Germline V gives CDR1 SGHTA, CDR2 FQGNSA. CDR3 in amino acids: CASSLVAGGYGYTF. The CDR3 coding sequence is TGTGCCAGCAGCTTAGTAGCAGGGGGGTATGGCTACACCTTC.

The rearrangement joins TRBV7-9 to TRBJ2-3; D possibly matches TRBD1 or TRBD2 (6 bases each). V lost 2 bases to trimming and J lost 2 bases, with 11 bases between them. CDR1 and CDR2 from the germline V gene are SEHNR and FQNEAQ (reference sequence). CDR3 length: 15 residues. The CDR3 is CASSLSRGLTDTQYF. DNA for the CDR3: TGTGCCAGCAGCTTATCCAGGGGACTCACAGATACGCAGTATTTT. Together with reference TRBV7-9 and TRBJ2-3, the CDR3 gives the full variable domain: DTGVSQNPRHKITKRGQNVTFRCDPISEHNRLYWYRQTLGQGPEFLTYFQNEAQLEKSRLLSDRFSAERPKGSFSTLEIQRTEQGDSAMYLCASSLSRGLTDTQYFGPGTRLTVL.

The CDR3 region has the DNA TGTGCCAGCAGCACTTTTAGCGGGAGGGGTGATGAGCAGTTCTTC. This gives the protein CASSTFSGRGDEQFF. The rearrangement links TRBV28 to TRBJ2-1; TRBD2 matches 11 bases. The CDR3 has 15 residues. Trimming took 6 bases from V and 8 from J; bases not matched to a gene: 9. Germline V gene data show CDR1 as MDHEN and CDR2 as SYDVKM. Drawing the rest from reference TRBV28 and TRBJ2-1, the complete variable domain is DVKVTQSSRYLVKRTGEKVFLECVQDMDHENMFWYRQDPGLGLRLIYFSYDVKMKEKGDIPEGYSVSREKKERFSLILESASTNQTSMYLCASSTFSGRGDEQFFGPGTRLTVL.

The rearrangement joins TRBV27 to TRBJ2-2; D gene ambiguous. Germline CDR1 reads MNHEY; CDR2 reads SMNVEV (reference sequence). This CDR3 has 14 amino acids. The V end lost 8 bases, the J end lost 6 bases, and 16 bases lay between the germline ends. CDR3 sequence reads: CASGSTFPPGELFF. The CDR3 nucleotides are TGTGCCAGCGGATCGACTTTCCCTCCCGGGGAGCTGTTTTTT.

The J gene is TRBJ2-7, the V gene TRBV6-5, with 12 positions matching TRBD2. The J segment lost 0 bases and the V segment lost 4 bases, leaving 4 bases of the junction unmatched. In germline, CDR1 is MNHEY, CDR2 SVGAGI. CDR3 size: 16 residues. CDR3 in amino acids: CASSSPGLAGSYEQYF. CDR3 nucleotide sequence: TGTGCCAGCAGTTCCCCGGGACTAGCGGGCTCCTACGAGCAGTACTTC.

This clone occurred a few times. This chain joins TRBV29-1 and TRBJ1-4; D might be TRBD1 (6 bases). CDR3 length equals 14 residues. V lost 7 bases and J lost 7, with 19 bases in between. Germline loops: CDR1 SQVTM, CDR2 ANQGSEA. In nucleotides, the CDR3 is TGCAGCGCCGCGGGGGGGCAGGAGAGTGAAAAACTGTTTTTT. It codes for CSAAGGQESEKLFF.